The 3 T cell receptor beta chains below were found in one sample sequenced in a study of OX40 agonist ivuxolimab in advanced cancers. TCRdb keeps only in-frame clones here, not all; method: immunoSEQ multiplex PCR. The sample consists of around 62,000 clones, about four fifths of them appearing once. Sequenced here: CD4+ or CD8+ T cells sorted from blood, sampled in a trial of the OX40 agonist ivuxolimab. These receptors were taken from an adult with an advanced solid tumor such as melanoma, head and neck, liver or kidney cancer.

This chain links TRBV2 with TRBJ1-2; the match to TRBD1 covers 8 bases. Germline CDR1 and CDR2: SNHLY and FYNNEI. This CDR3 comprises 14 residues. V was clipped by 7 bases and J by 1 base; unmatched bases: 5. The CDR3: CASMRTGYNYGYTF. CDR3 nucleotides: TGTGCCAGCATGCGGACAGGGTATAACTATGGCTACACCTTC.

The V and J genes are TRBV7-9 and TRBJ1-1, with D uncertain. Trimming pared 4 bases from V and 3 bases from J, leaving 9 bases between. The germline V gene encodes CDR1 SEHNR and CDR2 FQNEAQ (reference sequence). The CDR3 consists of 13 residues. CDR3 loop: CASSSVSDTEAFF. DNA for the CDR3: TGTGCCAGCAGCTCGGTTTCCGACACTGAAGCTTTCTTT.

The chain uses TRBV10-3 and TRBJ2-5, with 7 bases aligning to TRBD2. The CDR3 is 16 amino acids. J gave up 1 base and V 0 bases, and 5 bases lay outside the gene matches. Germline CDR1 and CDR2: ENHRY and SYGVKD. In DNA form, the CDR3 reads TGTGCCATCAGTGAGTCTGCAGGGAGGGGCCAAGAGACCCAGTACTTC. Amino acids: CAISESAGRGQETQYF.